A selection of T cell receptor beta chains follows, all from one sample in a study of T cell repertoires in cytomegalovirus infection. For these TCRs, the target antigens are not known. TCRdb redid the calling of the reads with MiXCR, one entry per CDR3 protein. Here the sample spans roughly 180,000 distinct CDR3 sequences, less than 25% being singletons. The specimen was CD8+ T cells from cultured PBMCs, collected from culture after CMV antigen stimulation. These receptors were collected from a human donor in good health (CMV status not recorded). Some clones in this sample may be carry-over from other donors' samples. CDR3s include the opening cysteine and the closing phenylalanine or tryptophan. D genes are given only for firm matches. Some rows mark clone size as missing; the rest say once, few, many or name a class of expanded clone.

j_gene	d_gene	v_gene	abundance	CDR3aa	CDR3nt
TRBJ1-5	.	TRBV7-2	many	CASSSTGRSYNQPQHF	TGTGCCAGCAGCTCGACGGGACGCTCCTACAATCAGCCCCAGCATTTT
TRBJ1-1	TRBD1	TRBV5-4	.	CASSQEQGAWTEAFF	TGTGCCAGCAGCCAGGAACAGGGGGCTTGGACTGAAGCTTTCTTT
TRBJ1-3	TRBD1	TRBV13	.	CASSLGRGGSSGNTIYF	TGTGCCAGCAGCTTGGGCAGGGGGGGAAGCTCTGGAAACACCATATATTTT
TRBJ2-3	TRBD1	TRBV6-6	few	CASRSGQGAGDTQYF	TGTGCCAGCAGATCGGGACAGGGGGCAGGAGATACGCAGTATTTT
TRBJ1-5	.	TRBV12-3/TRBV12-4	few	CASSLEGWSHQPQHF	TGTGCCAGCAGTTTGGAGGGATGGTCCCATCAGCCCCAGCATTTT
TRBJ2-1	.	TRBV11-2	few	CASRGLFGGVNEQFF	TGTGCCAGCAGAGGACTCTTCGGGGGAGTCAATGAGCAGTTCTTC
TRBJ1-1	.	TRBV15	.	CATSRDPPAALGANTEAFF	TGTGCCACCAGCAGAGATCCCCCGGCAGCCTTAGGAGCGAACACTGAAGCTTTCTTT
TRBJ2-2	.	TRBV5-1	.	CASLTPNTGELFF	TGCGCCAGTCTTACACCGAACACCGGGGAGCTGTTTTTT
TRBJ1-4	.	TRBV7-9	few	CASSTPTKHPTNEKLFF	TGTGCCAGCAGCACCCCAACGAAGCATCCAACTAATGAAAAACTGTTTTTT
TRBJ1-2	.	TRBV6-1	.	CASRDSLYYGYTF	TGTGCCAGCAGGGACAGTCTATACTATGGCTACACCTTC
TRBJ1-1	.	TRBV7-6	.	CASSLPGLINTEAFF	TGTGCCAGCAGCTTGCCGGGACTCATAAACACTGAAGCTTTCTTT
TRBJ2-3	.	TRBV4-1	.	CASSQAHVGTDTQYF	TGCGCCAGCAGCCAAGCTCATGTTGGGACAGATACGCAGTATTTT
TRBJ1-1	TRBD1	TRBV19	.	CASRGDRVNTEAFF	TGTGCCAGTAGGGGGGACAGAGTGAACACTGAAGCTTTCTTT
TRBJ1-5	.	TRBV6-2/TRBV6-3	few	CASTYPGNQPQHF	TGTGCCAGCACCTACCCCGGGAATCAGCCCCAGCATTTT
TRBJ1-5	.	TRBV6-5	few	CASIKRGYSNQPQHF	TGTGCCAGCATCAAACGGGGGTATAGCAATCAGCCCCAGCATTTT
TRBJ1-4	TRBD1	TRBV19	.	CASRRQGSEKLFF	TGTGCCAGTAGGCGACAGGGGAGTGAAAAACTGTTTTTT
TRBJ1-2	TRBD1	TRBV7-9	.	CASSIAGGAGGNGYTF	TGTGCCAGCAGCATCGCAGGGGGGGCCGGGGGCAATGGCTACACCTTC
TRBJ1-1	.	TRBV27	.	CASSLRAVNTEAFF	TGTGCCAGCAGCCTCCGGGCCGTGAACACTGAAGCTTTCTTT
TRBJ2-1	.	TRBV6-6	few	CASSYFASSYNEQFF	TGTGCCAGCAGTTACTTCGCAAGCTCCTACAATGAGCAGTTCTTC